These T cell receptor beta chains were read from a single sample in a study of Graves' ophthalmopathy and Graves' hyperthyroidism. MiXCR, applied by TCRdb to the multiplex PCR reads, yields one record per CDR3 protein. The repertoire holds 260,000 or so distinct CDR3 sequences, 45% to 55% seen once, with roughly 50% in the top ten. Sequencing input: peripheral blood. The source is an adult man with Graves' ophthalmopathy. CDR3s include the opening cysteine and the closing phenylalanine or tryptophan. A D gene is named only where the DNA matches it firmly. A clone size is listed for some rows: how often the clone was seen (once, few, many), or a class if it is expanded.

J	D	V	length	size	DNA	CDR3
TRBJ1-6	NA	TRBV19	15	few	TGTGCCAGTAGTATAGATCCAGGGTTGGATTCACCCCTCCACTTT	CASSIDPGLDSPLHF
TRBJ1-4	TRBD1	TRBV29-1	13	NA	TGCAGCGTTACGACAGGGGTAAACGAAAAACTGTTTTTT	CSVTTGVNEKLFF
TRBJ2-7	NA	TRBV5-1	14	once	TGCGCCAGCAGCATACTGGTGAGCTCCTACGAGCAGTACTTC	CASSILVSSYEQYF
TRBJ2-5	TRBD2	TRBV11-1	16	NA	TGTGCCAGCAGCTTAACTAGCGGGGGCGGTCAAGAGACCCAGTACTTC	CASSLTSGGGQETQYF
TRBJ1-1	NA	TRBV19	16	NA	TGTGCCAGTAGTATAGATAGGGCAGGCGCGAACACTGAAGCTTTCTTT	CASSIDRAGANTEAFF
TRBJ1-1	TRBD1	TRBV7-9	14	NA	TGTGCCAGCAGCTCCCAGGGGGATATGACTGAAGCTTTCTTT	CASSSQGDMTEAFF
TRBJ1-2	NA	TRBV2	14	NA	TGTGCCAGCAGTGAAAGGGGTACTAACTATGGCTACACCTTC	CASSERGTNYGYTF
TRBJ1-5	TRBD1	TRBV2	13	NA	TGTGCCACCGGACAGGGCTACAATCAGCCCCAGCATTTT	CATGQGYNQPQHF
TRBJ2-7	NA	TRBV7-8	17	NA	TGTGCCAGCAGTTTAGCGAGGTCAGGGCCTCCTTCCTACGAGCAGTACTTC	CASSLARSGPPSYEQYF
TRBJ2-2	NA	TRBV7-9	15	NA	TGTGCCAGCAGCTTAGTTCGGGGGGCCGTCGGGGAGCTGTTTTTT	CASSLVRGAVGELFF
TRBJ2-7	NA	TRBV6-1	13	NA	TGTGCCAGCAGTGATCTAAGCTCCTACGAGCAGTACTTC	CASSDLSSYEQYF
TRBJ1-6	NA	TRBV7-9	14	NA	TGTGCCAGCAGTGAAGGACCGACCCGGTCACCCCTCCACTTT	CASSEGPTRSPLHF
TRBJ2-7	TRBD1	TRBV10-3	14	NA	TGTGCCAGCAGTAGGGACAGTGCCACCTACGAGCAGTACTTC	CASSRDSATYEQYF
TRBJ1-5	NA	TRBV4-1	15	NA	TGCGCCAGCAGCCAATTGGGGGAGGGGGATCAGCCCCAGCATTTT	CASSQLGEGDQPQHF
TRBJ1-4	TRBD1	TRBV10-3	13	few	TGTGCCAGCAGCGGACAGGGTGGGGAAAAACTGTTTTTT	CASSGQGGEKLFF
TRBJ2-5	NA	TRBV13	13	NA	TGTGCCAGCAGCCAAATCCCTCAAGAGACCCAGTACTTC	CASSQIPQETQYF
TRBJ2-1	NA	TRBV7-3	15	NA	TGTGCCAGCAGCTCTGGGAGGACGTACTACAATGAGCAGTTCTTC	CASSSGRTYYNEQFF
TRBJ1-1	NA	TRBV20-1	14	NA	TGCAGTGCTAGGAATCCCTTCTCGAACACTGAAGCTTTCTTT	CSARNPFSNTEAFF